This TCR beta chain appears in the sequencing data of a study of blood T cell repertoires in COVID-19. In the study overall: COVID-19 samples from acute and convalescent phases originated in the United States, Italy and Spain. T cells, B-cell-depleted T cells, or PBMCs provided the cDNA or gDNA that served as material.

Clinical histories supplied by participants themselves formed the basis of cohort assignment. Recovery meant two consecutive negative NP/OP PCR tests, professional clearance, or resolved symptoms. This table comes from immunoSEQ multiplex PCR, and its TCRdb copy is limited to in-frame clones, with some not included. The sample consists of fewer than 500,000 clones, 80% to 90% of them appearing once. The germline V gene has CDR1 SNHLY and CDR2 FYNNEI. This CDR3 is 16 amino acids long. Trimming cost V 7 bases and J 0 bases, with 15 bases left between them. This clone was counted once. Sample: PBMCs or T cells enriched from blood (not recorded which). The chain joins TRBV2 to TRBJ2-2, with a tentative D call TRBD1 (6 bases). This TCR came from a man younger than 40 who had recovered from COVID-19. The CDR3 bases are TGTGCCAGCACCTTTTTAGGGACAACGAACACCGGGGAGCTGTTTTTT. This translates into CASTFLGTTNTGELFF.